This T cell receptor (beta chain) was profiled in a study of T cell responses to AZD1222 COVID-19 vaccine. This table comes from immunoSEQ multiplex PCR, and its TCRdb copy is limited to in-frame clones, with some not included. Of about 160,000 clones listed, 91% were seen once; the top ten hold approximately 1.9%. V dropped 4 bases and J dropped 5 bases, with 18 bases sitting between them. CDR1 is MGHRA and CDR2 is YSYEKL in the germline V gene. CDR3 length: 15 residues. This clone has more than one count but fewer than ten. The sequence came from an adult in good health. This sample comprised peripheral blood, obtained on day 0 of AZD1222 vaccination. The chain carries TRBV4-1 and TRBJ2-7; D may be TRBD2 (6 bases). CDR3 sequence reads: CASSLEGRLGDEQYF. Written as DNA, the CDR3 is TGCGCCAGCAGCCTGGAGGGTCGGCTCGGGGACGAGCAGTACTTC.